The T cell receptor (beta chain) described here comes from a study of blood T cell repertoires in COVID-19. Study-wide background: Researchers got acute and convalescent COVID-19 samples from the United States, Italy and Spain. Sources were T cells, B-cell-depleted T cells, or PBMCs; the material itself was cDNA or gDNA.

The count of this clone is one. V was clipped by 0 bases and J by 5 bases, with 7 bases between them. The CDR3 extends over 13 amino acids. The germline V gene encodes CDR1 MRHNA and CDR2 SNTAGT. Methods used by the authors: Reference gene primers were amplified, and this amplification served to estimate nucleated cell counts. Using immunoSEQ multiplex PCR, the repertoire was profiled, and TCRdb retains in-frame clones only, with some absent. V, J and clone size are those of that table, while D and trimming were read from the DNA. This table has 25,000 to 30,000 clones, roughly 84% appearing once. The J gene is TRBJ1-2, the V gene TRBV6-4; D possibly corresponds to TRBD1 (5 bases). Sequenced: peripheral blood. This clonotype was obtained from a man at least 80 years old with active COVID-19. DNA of the CDR3: TGTGCCAGCAGTGACTCGTCAGGGTATGGCTACACCTTC. Amino acid sequence: CASSDSSGYGYTF.